This T cell receptor beta chain appears in the sequencing data of a study of blood T cells in healthy people across ages. In germline, CDR1 is SGHDN, CDR2 FVKESK. This CDR3 contains 17 residues. Trimming cost V 4 bases and J 0 bases, with 16 bases left between them. The use of a sample-barcoded 5' primer and a J-beta primer mix characterized a second PCR of roughly 6 to 12 cycles. TCRdb itself ran the 5' RACE reads through MiXCR, one entry per CDR3 protein. The sample includes approximately 760,000 distinct CDR3 sequences, 25% of them seen just once. These data are also associated with another study on T cells of mothers and their children.

The TCR sequence derives from a boy aged 10-17 years in good health. The rearrangement joins TRBV14 to TRBJ2-1; D uncertain. The sequenced sample consisted of blood. CDR3 coding DNA: TGTGCCAGCAGCCCTTCGTTCTCGGAGTACTCCTACAATGAGCAGTTCTTC. This sequence encodes CASSPSFSEYSYNEQFF.